This entry lists 21 T cell receptor beta chains sequenced from one sample in a study of T cell clonotyping in hematopoietic cell transplantation. TCRdb keeps only in-frame clones here, not all; method: immunoSEQ multiplex PCR. This table has tens of thousands of clones, about nine tenths appearing once. Sample time point: recipient sample about 28 days before transplant, after cytoreduction. The input for sequencing was peripheral blood mononuclear cells, taken before stem cell transplant. The receptors come from a man between 60 and 70 years old with biphenotypic leukemia. Some clones in this sample may be carry-over from other donors' samples.

The V gene is TRBV4-3, the J gene TRBJ2-1; no clear D. In germline, CDR1 is LGHNA, CDR2 YSLEER. Trimming left V 0 bases short and J 9 bases short, with 15 bases between. The CDR3 spans 15 residues. In DNA form, the CDR3 reads TGCGCCAGCAGCCAAGAAAGACGACACCGAGGTGAGCAGTTCTTC. Translating gives CASSQERRHRGEQFF.

The gene calls are TRBV9 and TRBJ2-7, with no clear D. The CDR3 loop spans 14 amino acids. The germline gives CDR1 SGDLS, CDR2 YYNGEE. The V gene lost 2 bases and the J gene lost 0 bases, with 9 bases spanning the gap. The DNA for the CDR3 is TGTGCCAGCAGCGTTACCTTTGACTCCTACGAGCAGTACTTC. As protein: CASSVTFDSYEQYF.

The rearrangement uses TRBV2 and TRBJ2-7; no definite D call. V gave up 4 bases and J gave up 0 bases, with 10 bases separating them. The CDR3 is made up of 14 amino acids. Germline CDR1 is SNHLY and CDR2 is FYNNEI. CDR3 sequence (DNA): TGTGCCAGCAGTGGGTCTCCGGACTCCTACGAGCAGTACTTC. Protein product: CASSGSPDSYEQYF.

The chain couples TRBV5-1 to TRBJ1-1; D is unclear. The germline gives CDR1 SGHRS, CDR2 YFSETQ. There are 16 residues in the CDR3. With 4 bases removed from V and 0 bases from J, the gap between germline ends came to 16 bases. The DNA for the CDR3 is TGCGCCAGCAGCGCATCGGACGGCACAATGAACACTGAAGCTTTCTTT. Translating it yields CASSASDGTMNTEAFF. The full variable domain, completed using reference TRBV5-1 and TRBJ1-1, is KAGVTQTPRYLIKTRGQQVTLSCSPISGHRSVSWYQQTPGQGLQFLFEYFSETQRNKGNFPGRFSGRQFSNSRSEMNVSTLELGDSALYLCASSASDGTMNTEAFFGQGTRLTVV.

The V call is TRBV28, the J call TRBJ2-7; D remains unclear. Germline V CDR1 and CDR2: MDHEN, SYDVKM. The CDR3 totals 16 residues. V dropped 3 bases and J dropped 2 bases, with 17 bases sitting between them. The CDR3 sequence is CASSFAPEWKTYEQYF. The CDR3 DNA reads as TGTGCCAGCAGTTTTGCCCCCGAATGGAAGACCTACGAGCAGTACTTC.

Written as DNA, the CDR3 is TGTGCCAGCCGTAACGCGGGCAGGTTCTATGGCTACACCTTC. Its protein product is CASRNAGRFYGYTF. The chain links TRBV28 to TRBJ1-2, with D unclear. Germline lookup yields CDR1 MDHEN and CDR2 SYDVKM. V dropped 8 bases and J dropped 4 bases, with 17 bases sitting between them. The CDR3 has 14 residues.

This chain links TRBV5-1 with TRBJ2-1; 7 bases are a match to TRBD1. Germline trimming cut 3 bases from V and 1 base from J; bases unmatched to any gene: 4. CDR3 length equals 15 residues. Germline V CDR1 and CDR2: SGHRS, YFSETQ. The CDR3 DNA is TGCGCCAGCAGCTCGCTGGGACAGTCCTACAATGAGCAGTTCTTC. It codes for CASSSLGQSYNEQFF.

J is TRBJ1-5 and V is TRBV19; 8 bases map to TRBD1. Germline values: CDR1 LNHDA, CDR2 SQIVND (reference sequence). V dropped 5 bases and J dropped 1; count of bases not matched to a gene: 7. This CDR3 has 16 residues. CDR3 sequence: CASSLPGDRSNQPQHF. CDR3 nucleotide sequence: TGTGCCAGTAGTCTACCGGGGGACAGGAGCAATCAGCCCCAGCATTTT.

The chain is built from TRBV7-9 and TRBJ2-6; possible D gene TRBD1, 6 bases. The length of the CDR3 is 19 residues. Germline CDR1 is SEHNR and CDR2 is FQNEAQ (reference sequence). V was trimmed by 1 base and J by 0 bases, leaving 16 bases between them. The CDR3, as DNA: TGTGCCAGCAGCTTAGTGGACAGTCGGACATCCTCTGGGGCCAACGTCCTGACTTTC. Its protein is CASSLVDSRTSSGANVLTF.

The chain uses TRBV2 and TRBJ2-3, with D tentatively TRBD2 (5 bases). V lost 2 bases and J 6 bases, leaving 12 bases between the germline ends. The germline V gene encodes CDR1 SNHLY and CDR2 FYNNEI. The CDR3 has 14 amino acids. The chain's CDR3 is CASSEWLAGDTQYF. CDR3 sequence (DNA): TGTGCCAGCAGTGAATGGCTAGCTGGGGATACGCAGTATTTT. The variable domain in full, completed from reference TRBV2 and TRBJ2-3, reads EPEVTQTPSHQVTQMGQEVILRCVPISNHLYFYWYRQILGQKVEFLVSFYNNEISEKSEIFDDQFSVERPDGSNFTLKIRSTKLEDSAMYFCASSEWLAGDTQYFGPGTRLTVL.

The V and J genes are TRBV20-1 and TRBJ2-3, with TRBD2 identical over 7 bases. Trimming at V came to 2 bases and at J to 10 bases, leaving 3 bases not matched to a gene. Germline loops: CDR1 DFQATT, CDR2 SNEGSKA (reference sequence). The CDR3 runs to 11 residues. The CDR3: CSARTSEAQYF. The CDR3 DNA reads as TGCAGTGCTAGAACTAGCGAGGCGCAGTATTTT.

The CDR3 DNA follows: TGCAGCGTTGAGGATGGCTACACCTTC. This gives the protein CSVEDGYTF. The genes are TRBV29-1 and TRBJ1-2; no firm D call. The CDR3 is made up of 9 amino acids. In germline, CDR1 is SQVTM, CDR2 ANQGSEA. V lost 3 bases to trimming and J lost 6 bases, with 2 bases between them.

The chain joins TRBV5-1 to TRBJ1-1; D possibly corresponds to TRBD1 (6 bases). The V and J ends lost 5 bases and 6 bases respectively, with 17 bases between them. This CDR3 has 14 amino acids. Germline V gene data show CDR1 as SGHRS and CDR2 as YFSETQ. The CDR3 loop is CASSVFGGASEAFF. In DNA, the CDR3 is TGCGCCAGCAGTGTCTTTGGGGGGGCGTCTGAAGCTTTCTTT.

The V and J genes are TRBV5-1 and TRBJ2-7; 16 nucleotides line up with TRBD2. This CDR3 has 16 amino acids. Germline loops: CDR1 SGHRS, CDR2 YFSETQ. V dropped 4 bases and J dropped 6; count of bases not matched to a gene: 7. For the CDR3, the DNA is TGCGCCAGCAGCACTGAGGGACTAGCGGGAGGGACCGAGCAGTACTTC. Translating gives CASSTEGLAGGTEQYF.

This chain connects TRBV29-1 to TRBJ2-7; D not resolved. The CDR3 length is 12 residues. Trimming pared 4 bases from V and 5 bases from J, leaving 12 bases between. The germline V gene encodes CDR1 SQVTM and CDR2 ANQGSEA. CDR3: CSVVITLDEQYF. As DNA, the CDR3 is TGCAGCGTTGTTATCACCCTCGACGAGCAGTACTTC.

V gene TRBV5-6 combines with J gene TRBJ2-2; weak D call: TRBD1 (6 bases). The CDR3 covers 16 residues. Trimming cost V 4 bases and J 4 bases, with 17 bases left between them. Germline loops: CDR1 SGHDT, CDR2 YYEEEE. The CDR3 bases are TGTGCCAGCAGCCTACGGGACACTTCCTTCACCGGGGAGCTGTTTTTT. Translation: CASSLRDTSFTGELFF. Supplemented by reference TRBV5-6 and TRBJ2-2, the full variable domain reads DAGVTQSPTHLIKTRGQQVTLRCSPKSGHDTVSWYQQALGQGPQFIFQYYEEEERQRGNFPDRFSGHQFPNYSSELNVNALLLGDSALYLCASSLRDTSFTGELFFGEGSRLTVL.

The chain recombines TRBV9 with TRBJ1-1, with D maybe TRBD1 (6 bases). The germline gives CDR1 SGDLS, CDR2 YYNGEE. Deletions cut 3 bases from V and 4 bases from J, with 22 bases between. The CDR3 runs to 17 residues. The CDR3 coding sequence is TGTGCCAGCAGCGCCCCTGGCGGGAGGGGGGCGGTCACTGAAGCTTTCTTT. Protein sequence: CASSAPGGRGAVTEAFF. Variable domain in full (rest from reference TRBV9 and TRBJ1-1): DSGVTQTPKHLITATGQRVTLRCSPRSGDLSVYWYQQSLDQGLQFLIQYYNGEERAKGNILERFSAQQFPDLHSELNLSSLELGDSALYFCASSAPGGRGAVTEAFFGQGTRLTVV.

The V and J genes are TRBV9 and TRBJ2-2; no definite D call. The V end was cut by 2 bases, the J end by 5 bases, with 4 bases between. Germline CDR1 SGDLS, CDR2 YYNGEE. The CDR3 loop spans 12 amino acids. This CDR3 reads CASSVQTGELFF. The CDR3 DNA follows: TGTGCCAGCAGCGTTCAGACCGGGGAGCTGTTTTTT.

The chain carries TRBV4-2 and TRBJ1-5, with D tentatively TRBD1 (5 bases). Per the germline V gene, CDR1 is LGHNA and CDR2 is YNFKEQ. Trimming left V 4 bases short and J 0 bases short, with 10 bases between. The CDR3 has 15 amino acids. The DNA for the CDR3 is TGTGCCAGCAGCCCAGCCGGGGGTAGCAATCAGCCCCAGCATTTT. This sequence encodes CASSPAGGSNQPQHF.

This chain uses TRBV19 with TRBJ1-2; TRBD1 might be the D (6 bases). CDR1 LNHDA and CDR2 SQIVND come from the germline V gene (reference sequence). The CDR3 runs 12 residues. V dropped 2 bases and J dropped 8 bases, with 9 bases sitting between them. CDR3 protein: CASSIRGHGYTF. The CDR3 bases are TGTGCCAGTAGTATAAGGGGACACGGCTACACCTTC.

This clone occurred a few times. The chain has TRBV12-5 and TRBJ2-7, with a tentative D call TRBD1 (6 bases). The ends were cut back, 2 bases at V and 2 bases at J, with 16 bases in the middle. Germline CDR1 and CDR2: LGHNT and FRNRAP. The CDR3 consists of 16 residues. CDR3: CASGLSTDRTTYEQYF. In DNA form, the CDR3 reads TGTGCTAGTGGTTTGTCAACAGACAGGACGACCTACGAGCAGTACTTC.